This TCR beta chain was sequenced in a study of blood T cell repertoires in COVID-19. Turning to the study itself: Samples taken during acute and convalescent COVID-19 were collected in the United States, Italy and Spain. PBMCs, B-cell-depleted T cells, or T cells provided the cDNA or gDNA that made up the material.

The CDR3 spans 16 residues. The trim removed 2 bases at V and 6 bases at J, leaving 14 bases unmatched. CDR1 GTSNPN and CDR2 SVGIG come from the germline V gene (reference sequence). Per the original methods: For nucleated cells, counts were estimated from reference gene primer amplification. Assay used: immunoSEQ multiplex PCR; TCRdb lists only in-frame clones, some missing. V, J and clone size are taken as reported in that table, and D and trimming were inferred from the DNA itself. The data contain 25,000 to 30,000 clones, nearly 90% of them singletons. The receptor comes from a human donor with acute or convalescent COVID-19. The donor label of this sample is uncertain. The V call is TRBV30, the J call TRBJ2-7, with 9 bases aligning to TRBD1. The sequencing sample was made of peripheral blood. CDR3 loop: CAWSPIDRGRGGEQYF. CDR3 bases: TGTGCCTGGAGTCCGATCGACAGGGGGAGAGGGGGCGAGCAGTACTTC.